Shown below are 26 T cell receptor beta chains from a single sample sequenced in a study of blood T cell repertoires in COVID-19. Clones were sequenced by immunoSEQ multiplex PCR, and TCRdb holds only the in-frame ones, with some missing. Of just over 75,000 clones listed, 65% to 85% are singletons. Sequencing used peripheral blood. These receptors originate from a man aged 60 to 69 with active or convalescent COVID-19.

There are a few counts of this clone. The chain joins TRBV30 to TRBJ2-2; weak D call: TRBD2 (7 bases). Trimming removed 1 base from V and 4 bases from J, with 16 bases in between. The CDR3 is 16 residues long. CDR1 and CDR2 (germline): GTSNPN, SVGIG (reference sequence). CDR3 sequence reads: CAWSARGGGGTGELFF. DNA for the CDR3: TGTGCCTGGAGTGCTCGGGGCGGGGGCGGCACCGGGGAGCTGTTTTTT.

The rearrangement uses TRBV4-3 and TRBJ1-1; 9 bases fit TRBD1. V shed 2 bases and J 5 bases; nucleotides not matched to a gene: 6. Germline V CDR1 and CDR2: LGHNA, YSLEER. CDR3 length equals 15 residues. The CDR3 sequence is CASSQIQGARTEAFF. CDR3 in DNA: TGCGCCAGCAGCCAAATACAGGGGGCGAGGACTGAAGCTTTCTTT.

The chain employs TRBV9 and TRBJ2-1; TRBD2 matches at 10 bases. V was pared by 0 bases and J by 4 bases, with 1 base of the junction left unmatched. This CDR3 comprises 15 residues. Germline values: CDR1 SGDLS, CDR2 YYNGEE. The DNA of the CDR3 is TGTGCCAGCAGCGTAGCAGCGGGGGGGTACAATGAGCAGTTCTTC. Translating gives CASSVAAGGYNEQFF.

The CDR3: CASSVDGTSGGYNEQFF. The CDR3 bases are TGTGCCAGCAGCGTAGATGGGACTAGCGGGGGCTACAATGAGCAGTTCTTC. This chain connects TRBV9 to TRBJ2-1; 14 bases agree with TRBD2. The CDR3 is 17 amino acids. V was pared by 0 bases and J by 3 bases, with 2 bases of the junction left unmatched. Germline values: CDR1 SGDLS, CDR2 YYNGEE.

V and J are TRBV6-5 and TRBJ1-1; 8 bases align to TRBD1. The CDR3 has 15 residues. Germline assignment: CDR1 MNHEY and CDR2 SVGAGI. Trimming cost V 9 bases and J 5 bases; bases outside gene matches: 14. The CDR3 DNA sequence: TGTGCCAGTAGAACAGGGGGGGTAGATTGGACTGAAGCTTTCTTT. It translates to CASRTGGVDWTEAFF.

This chain uses TRBV6-6 with TRBJ2-3; 8 positions match TRBD2. CDR1 MNHNY and CDR2 SVGAGI come from the germline V gene (reference sequence). The CDR3 extends over 15 amino acids. V dropped 5 bases and J dropped 1; count of bases not matched to a gene: 5. This chain's CDR3 is CASSRSGEGTDTQYF. The CDR3 nucleotides are TGTGCCAGCAGTCGTAGCGGGGAGGGCACAGATACGCAGTATTTT.

This chain uses TRBV7-2 with TRBJ1-1; 11 nucleotides agree with TRBD1. The CDR3 extends over 16 amino acids. The germline gives CDR1 SGHTA, CDR2 FQGNSA. Losses at the gene ends were 5 bases for V and 6 bases for J; bases not matched to a gene: 11. CDR3 bases: TGTGCCAGCAGCCTCGGACAGGGGGCGAGGTACTCTGAAGCTTTCTTT. It specifies CASSLGQGARYSEAFF.

The rearrangement uses TRBV13 and TRBJ1-1; D possibly corresponds to TRBD1 (5 bases). The length of the CDR3 is 15 residues. CDR1 and CDR2 (germline): PRHDT, FYEKMQ (reference sequence). Trimming shortened V by 1 base and J by 4 bases, and 13 bases separated the two germline ends. The CDR3 sequence is CASSLEGETGTEAFF. CDR3 DNA: TGTGCCAGCAGCTTAGAAGGGGAAACGGGCACTGAAGCTTTCTTT.

The rearrangement joins TRBV7-9 to TRBJ1-3; TRBD1 might be the D (6 bases). Trimming left V 5 bases short and J 8 bases short, with 19 bases between. The CDR3 totals 15 residues. The germline CDR1 and CDR2 sequences are SEHNR and FQNEAQ (reference sequence). CDR3 in DNA: TGTGCCAGCAGCCCGAGAAGGGGGATCCTACACACCATATATTTT. Its translation is CASSPRRGILHTIYF.

This chain links TRBV6-5 with TRBJ2-5; no clear D gene. CDR3 length: 14 amino acids. The germline CDR1 and CDR2 sequences are MNHEY and SVGAGI. Trimming took 0 bases from V and 2 from J, leaving 7 bases between them. CDR3 sequence reads: CASSYSATQETQYF. For the CDR3, the DNA is TGTGCCAGCAGTTACTCTGCAACACAAGAGACCCAGTACTTC.

The J gene is TRBJ1-5, the V gene TRBV5-1; 7 bases fit TRBD1. Trimming at V came to 4 bases and at J to 4 bases, leaving 5 bases not matched to a gene. Germline V gives CDR1 SGHRS, CDR2 YFSETQ. The CDR3 sequence is 14 residues long. The CDR3 region is CASSATGLNQPQHF. CDR3 nucleotide sequence: TGCGCCAGCAGCGCGACAGGGTTAAATCAGCCCCAGCATTTT. The whole variable domain, remainder taken from reference TRBV5-1 and TRBJ1-5, is KAGVTQTPRYLIKTRGQQVTLSCSPISGHRSVSWYQQTPGQGLQFLFEYFSETQRNKGNFPGRFSGRQFSNSRSEMNVSTLELGDSALYLCASSATGLNQPQHFGDGTRLSIL.

The chain recombines TRBV29-1 with TRBJ2-7; the match to TRBD1 covers 7 bases. In germline, CDR1 is SQVTM, CDR2 ANQGSEA. This CDR3 contains 13 residues. V lost 1 base to trimming and J lost 6 bases; unmatched junction nucleotides: 6. The CDR3 region is CSVEVPRGSEQYF. The CDR3 nucleotides are TGCAGCGTTGAAGTGCCCAGGGGGTCCGAGCAGTACTTC.

V usage is TRBV19 and J usage is TRBJ2-7, with 8 nucleotides matching TRBD1. The length of the CDR3 is 15 residues. Germline CDR1 LNHDA, CDR2 SQIVND (reference sequence). V was pared by 4 bases and J by 3 bases, with 8 bases of the junction left unmatched. CDR3 sequence reads: CASSTDSRGLYEQYF. CDR3 in DNA: TGTGCCAGTAGTACCGACTCCAGGGGGCTCTACGAGCAGTACTTC.

The V gene is TRBV6-5, the J gene TRBJ2-5, with 12 positions matching TRBD2. Per germline, CDR1 MNHEY and CDR2 SVGAGI. With V trimmed by 6 bases and J by 7 bases, 9 bases remained unmatched. The length of the CDR3 is 15 residues. CDR3 loop: CASRSTSGGSGTQYF. CDR3 coding DNA: TGTGCCAGCAGGTCGACTAGCGGGGGATCGGGGACCCAGTACTTC.

This clone was observed a few times. This chain joins TRBV4-1 and TRBJ1-2, with 7 bases fitting TRBD1. The CDR3 sequence is 15 residues long. Germline values: CDR1 MGHRA, CDR2 YSYEKL. V gave up 1 base and J gave up 4 bases; unmatched junction bases: 6. The CDR3 DNA is TGCGCCAGCAGCCAAGCGGAGGGACAGCCCTATGGCTACACCTTC. Its translation is CASSQAEGQPYGYTF.

The genes are TRBV10-3 and TRBJ2-2; 10 bases line up with TRBD1. The CDR3 contains 13 residues. The V gene end was trimmed by 11 bases and the J gene end by 3 bases; junction bases not matched to a gene: 3. Germline loops: CDR1 ENHRY, CDR2 SYGVKD. The chain's CDR3 is CAVGTGDTGELFF. CDR3 sequence (DNA): TGTGCCGTCGGGACAGGGGACACCGGGGAGCTGTTTTTT.

The V gene is TRBV9, the J gene TRBJ2-3, with 12 bases fitting TRBD2. V lost 4 bases, J lost 2 bases, and 5 bases stayed unmatched. The CDR3 is 16 residues long. Germline assignment: CDR1 SGDLS and CDR2 YYNGEE. The CDR3 loop is CASSPWTSGTTDTQYF. CDR3 nucleotides: TGTGCCAGCAGCCCATGGACTAGCGGGACCACAGATACGCAGTATTTT.

The rearrangement links TRBV6-1 to TRBJ2-5, with D tentatively TRBD1 (6 bases). Germline V gives CDR1 MNHNS, CDR2 SASEGT. The CDR3 length is 15 residues. V was shortened by 3 bases and J by 5 bases, with 16 bases between the two germline ends. The CDR3 region has the DNA TGTGCCAGCAGTGAGGCACAGGGTGAGTTCGAGACCCAGTACTTC. This sequence encodes CASSEAQGEFETQYF.

The chain employs TRBV15 and TRBJ2-7, with D unclear. The V and J ends lost 1 base and 0 bases respectively, with 10 bases between them. This CDR3 spans 15 amino acids. Germline values: CDR1 LNHNV, CDR2 YYDKDF (reference sequence). The CDR3 DNA reads as TGTGCCACCAGCAGAGCCGGAGCCAACTCCTACGAGCAGTACTTC. Translation: CATSRAGANSYEQYF.

This clone was detected a few times. The chain recombines TRBV6-4 with TRBJ1-2; maybe TRBD1 (6 bases). Germline V gene data show CDR1 as MRHNA and CDR2 as SNTAGT. V lost 3 bases and J 4 bases, leaving 15 bases between the germline ends. This CDR3 comprises 15 residues. CDR3 in amino acids: CASSEMMGAAYGYTF. CDR3 sequence (DNA): TGTGCCAGCAGTGAAATGATGGGGGCAGCCTATGGCTACACCTTC.

This clone was recorded only once. The chain uses TRBV5-6 and TRBJ2-3; D is uncertain. The CDR3 extends over 13 amino acids. Looked up from germline, CDR1 is SGHDT and CDR2 is YYEEEE. The V and J ends lost 2 bases and 3 bases respectively, with 7 bases between them. The CDR3 region has the DNA TGTGCCAGCAGCTTTGACACGACAGATACGCAGTATTTT. Translating gives CASSFDTTDTQYF.

This chain joins TRBV11-3 and TRBJ2-7, with a weak D call TRBD2 (6 bases). The CDR3 is 12 amino acids. CDR1 and CDR2 (germline): SGHNT, YENEEA. The V gene lost 4 bases and the J gene lost 9 bases, with 13 bases spanning the gap. The CDR3 sequence is CASSSAEGRQYF. In DNA, the CDR3 is TGTGCCAGCAGCTCAGCGGAGGGCCGGCAGTACTTC.

This clone has more than one count but fewer than ten. The J gene is TRBJ2-1, the V gene TRBV6-4; D remains unclear. V dropped 3 bases and J dropped 0 bases, with 6 bases sitting between them. The CDR3 runs to 14 residues. CDR1 is MRHNA, CDR2 SNTAGT, per germline. This CDR3 reads CASSESGSYNEQFF. CDR3 DNA sequence: TGTGCCAGCAGTGAATCGGGCTCCTACAATGAGCAGTTCTTC.

This sequence joins TRBV6-5 and TRBJ1-6; no reliable D call. Trimming cost V 0 bases and J 5 bases, with 11 bases left between them. The CDR3 loop spans 16 amino acids. Germline CDR1 is MNHEY and CDR2 is SVGAGI. Here the CDR3 DNA reads TGTGCCAGCAGTTACTCCGGAAAACAGAATAATTCACCCCTCCACTTT. Translation gives CASSYSGKQNNSPLHF.

This chain uses TRBV19 with TRBJ1-1; 7 positions match TRBD1. The germline gives CDR1 LNHDA, CDR2 SQIVND (reference sequence). This CDR3 is built from 18 residues. J was trimmed by 1 base and V by 5 bases; bases with no gene match: 16. CDR3 region: CASSPLGTATTWNTEAFF. In DNA form, the CDR3 reads TGTGCCAGTAGTCCGCTCGGGACAGCTACCACCTGGAACACTGAAGCTTTCTTT.

The chain uses TRBV13 and TRBJ2-4; 7 positions agree with TRBD1. The CDR3 has 17 amino acids. CDR1 is PRHDT, CDR2 FYEKMQ, per germline (reference sequence). Losses at the gene ends were 4 bases for V and 5 bases for J; bases not matched to a gene: 14. This chain's CDR3 is CASSSNPGIGQENIQYF. The CDR3 nucleotides read TGTGCCAGCAGCTCAAACCCAGGGATAGGACAGGAAAACATTCAGTACTTC.